Listed below are T cell receptor beta chains from one sample, sequenced in a study of blood T cell repertoires in COVID-19. TCRdb keeps only in-frame clones here, not all; method: immunoSEQ multiplex PCR. The table shows fewer than 400,000 clones, with approximately 91% occurring only once. Input material: PBMCs or T cells enriched from blood (not recorded which). The receptors were sampled from a man in his fifties or sixties who had recovered from COVID-19. The CDR3 runs from the conserved cysteine through the conserved F or W. Each record gives: V gene, J gene, D gene, clone size, CDR3 DNA, CDR3 protein. A D gene is named only where the DNA matches it firmly. Clone sizes are given selectively: once, few, many, or a class where the clone is expanded.

V gene: TRBV5-1; J gene: TRBJ2-3; D gene: -; clone size: -; CDR3 DNA: TGCGCCAGCGCCGGCACAGCCAGCACAGATACGCAGTATTTT; CDR3 protein: CASAGTASTDTQYF
V gene: TRBV9; J gene: TRBJ2-3; D gene: -; clone size: -; CDR3 DNA: TGTGCCAGCAGCGTAGGCGCGTATGCAGATACGCAGTATTTT; CDR3 protein: CASSVGAYADTQYF
V gene: TRBV28; J gene: TRBJ1-2; D gene: TRBD1; clone size: -; CDR3 DNA: TGTGCCAGCAGTAGGGGGCTTCTTAACTATGGCTACACCTTC; CDR3 protein: CASSRGLLNYGYTF
V gene: TRBV2; J gene: TRBJ2-7; D gene: -; clone size: -; CDR3 DNA: TGTGCCAGCAATCGTGAGTCCTACGAGCAGTACTTC; CDR3 protein: CASNRESYEQYF
V gene: TRBV3-1/TRBV3-2; J gene: TRBJ1-4; D gene: -; clone size: -; CDR3 DNA: TGTGCCAGCAGCTACGACAGACTAGGCGCAACTAATGAAAAACTGTTTTTT; CDR3 protein: CASSYDRLGATNEKLFF
V gene: TRBV27; J gene: TRBJ2-3; D gene: TRBD2; clone size: -; CDR3 DNA: TGTGCCAGCAGTCTGAAACTACCGGGACTAGCGGGAGTGGGGGTAGATACGCAGTATTTT; CDR3 protein: CASSLKLPGLAGVGVDTQYF
V gene: TRBV3-1/TRBV3-2; J gene: TRBJ1-1; D gene: -; clone size: -; CDR3 DNA: TGTGCCAGCAGCCAATTTACAAGCACTGAAGCTTTCTTT; CDR3 protein: CASSQFTSTEAFF
V gene: TRBV7-9; J gene: TRBJ2-2; D gene: -; clone size: -; CDR3 DNA: TGTGCCAGCAGCGAACAGACAGGGAACACCGGGGAGCTGTTTTTT; CDR3 protein: CASSEQTGNTGELFF
V gene: TRBV30; J gene: TRBJ2-7; D gene: -; clone size: -; CDR3 DNA: TGTGCCTGGAGTGTAGGAGCGTCCTACGAGCAGTACTTC; CDR3 protein: CAWSVGASYEQYF
V gene: TRBV7-3; J gene: TRBJ2-2; D gene: -; clone size: -; CDR3 DNA: TGTGCCAGCAGCCTCGCGAGTAGTACCGGGGAGCTGTTTTTT; CDR3 protein: CASSLASSTGELFF
V gene: TRBV28; J gene: TRBJ1-4; D gene: TRBD1; clone size: -; CDR3 DNA: TGTGCCAGCGACAGGGGAGGATTATATATTGCAACTAATGAAAAACTGTTTTTT; CDR3 protein: CASDRGGLYIATNEKLFF
V gene: TRBV7-9; J gene: TRBJ2-5; D gene: TRBD1; clone size: -; CDR3 DNA: TGTGCCAGCAGTTGGACCAGGACAGGAGAGACCCAGTACTTC; CDR3 protein: CASSWTRTGETQYF
V gene: TRBV15; J gene: TRBJ2-3; D gene: -; clone size: -; CDR3 DNA: TGTGCCACCAGACTAGCCAAGGGGACAGATACGCAGTATTTT; CDR3 protein: CATRLAKGTDTQYF
V gene: TRBV5-1; J gene: TRBJ1-2; D gene: TRBD1; clone size: -; CDR3 DNA: TGCGCCAGCAGCTTGCCCAATGGACAGGGAAACTATGGCTACACCTTC; CDR3 protein: CASSLPNGQGNYGYTF
V gene: TRBV7-3; J gene: TRBJ1-1; D gene: -; clone size: -; CDR3 DNA: TGTGCCAGCAGCACCGTCAGGGAAAACACTGAAGCTTTCTTT; CDR3 protein: CASSTVRENTEAFF
V gene: TRBV5-4; J gene: TRBJ2-1; D gene: TRBD1; clone size: -; CDR3 DNA: TGTGCCAGTAAATCAAAAACAGGGGAATCCTACAATGAGCAGTTCTTC; CDR3 protein: CASKSKTGESYNEQFF
V gene: TRBV24-1; J gene: TRBJ1-5; D gene: TRBD1; clone size: -; CDR3 DNA: TGTGCCACCAGAGACAGGGGAGACAATCAGCCCCAGCATTTT; CDR3 protein: CATRDRGDNQPQHF
V gene: TRBV9; J gene: TRBJ2-2; D gene: -; clone size: -; CDR3 DNA: TGTGCCAGCAGCGTAGGCGCGAACACCGGGGAGCTGTTTTTT; CDR3 protein: CASSVGANTGELFF
V gene: TRBV6-2/TRBV6-3; J gene: TRBJ2-7; D gene: -; clone size: -; CDR3 DNA: TGTGCCAGCAGTTACCTCCCTCACGCGAACCTCTACGAGCAGTACTTC; CDR3 protein: CASSYLPHANLYEQYF
V gene: TRBV5-1; J gene: TRBJ1-1; D gene: -; clone size: -; CDR3 DNA: TGCGCCAGCAGCTTGGGTAACAGGGACGGCACTGAAGCTTTCTTT; CDR3 protein: CASSLGNRDGTEAFF
V gene: TRBV7-2; J gene: TRBJ2-1; D gene: TRBD2; clone size: -; CDR3 DNA: TGTGCCAGCAGCCCCTCTAGCGGGACCTACAATGAGCAGTTCTTC; CDR3 protein: CASSPSSGTYNEQFF
V gene: TRBV6-5; J gene: TRBJ1-2; D gene: TRBD1; clone size: -; CDR3 DNA: TGTGCCAGCAGTTTAAGACAGGGGCAAGGCTACACCTTC; CDR3 protein: CASSLRQGQGYTF
V gene: TRBV6-6; J gene: TRBJ1-2; D gene: -; clone size: -; CDR3 DNA: TGTGCCAGCACCCAGCGGGACCTTTCCTATGGCTACACCTTC; CDR3 protein: CASTQRDLSYGYTF
V gene: TRBV24-1; J gene: TRBJ2-7; D gene: TRBD2; clone size: -; CDR3 DNA: TGTGCCACCAGTGATTCGGGGGGGACTAGCGGATTTTACGAGCAGTACTTC; CDR3 protein: CATSDSGGTSGFYEQYF
V gene: TRBV9; J gene: TRBJ2-1; D gene: TRBD1; clone size: -; CDR3 DNA: TGTGCCAGCAGCCAAGGACAGGGGTCCTACAATGAGCAGTTCTTC; CDR3 protein: CASSQGQGSYNEQFF
V gene: TRBV2; J gene: TRBJ1-6; D gene: -; clone size: few; CDR3 DNA: TGTGCCAGCAGTGGCCCGGGACTGCAAAATTCACCCCTCCACTTT; CDR3 protein: CASSGPGLQNSPLHF
V gene: TRBV3-1/TRBV3-2; J gene: TRBJ1-5; D gene: -; clone size: -; CDR3 DNA: TGTGCCAGCAGCCAAGGGGGAGGGTTCTATCAGCCCCAGCATTTT; CDR3 protein: CASSQGGGFYQPQHF
V gene: TRBV5-4; J gene: TRBJ2-5; D gene: TRBD2; clone size: -; CDR3 DNA: TGTGCCAGCAGCTTTAGGGGCGTTACGGGGGGAGAGACCCAGTACTTC; CDR3 protein: CASSFRGVTGGETQYF
V gene: TRBV7-9; J gene: TRBJ1-1; D gene: -; clone size: few; CDR3 DNA: TGTGCCAGCAGCTCACAAAAGACAGGGAACACTGAAGCTTTCTTT; CDR3 protein: CASSSQKTGNTEAFF
V gene: TRBV24-1; J gene: TRBJ2-1; D gene: TRBD1; clone size: -; CDR3 DNA: TGTGCCACCAGTGATCTACAGGGGGCCGGAAGGAATGAGCAGTTCTTC; CDR3 protein: CATSDLQGAGRNEQFF
V gene: TRBV3-1/TRBV3-2; J gene: TRBJ2-5; D gene: -; clone size: -; CDR3 DNA: TGTGCCAGCAGCCGCCGAGGACTACTAATTCAAGAGACCCAGTACTTC; CDR3 protein: CASSRRGLLIQETQYF
V gene: TRBV11-2; J gene: TRBJ2-7; D gene: -; clone size: few; CDR3 DNA: TGTGCCAGCAGCTTAGCATTAGGGAGGTCCTACGAGCAGTACTTC; CDR3 protein: CASSLALGRSYEQYF